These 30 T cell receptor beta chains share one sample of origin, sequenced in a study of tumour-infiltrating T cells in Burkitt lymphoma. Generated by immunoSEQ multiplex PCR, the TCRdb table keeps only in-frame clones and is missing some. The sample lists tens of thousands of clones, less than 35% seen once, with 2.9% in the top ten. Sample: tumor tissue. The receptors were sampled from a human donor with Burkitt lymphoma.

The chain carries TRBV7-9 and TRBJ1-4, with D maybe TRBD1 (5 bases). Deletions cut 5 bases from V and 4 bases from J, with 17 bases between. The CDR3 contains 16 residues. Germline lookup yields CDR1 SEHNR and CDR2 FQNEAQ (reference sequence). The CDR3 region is CASSPSRQTLNEKLFF. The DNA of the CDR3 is TGTGCCAGCAGCCCCAGTCGACAGACACTTAATGAAAAACTGTTTTTT.

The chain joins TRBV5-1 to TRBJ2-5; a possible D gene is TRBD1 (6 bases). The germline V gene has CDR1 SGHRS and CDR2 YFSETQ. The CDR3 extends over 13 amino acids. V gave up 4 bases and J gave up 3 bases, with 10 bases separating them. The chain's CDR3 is CASSQGTEETQYF. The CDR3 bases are TGCGCCAGCAGCCAGGGGACGGAAGAGACCCAGTACTTC. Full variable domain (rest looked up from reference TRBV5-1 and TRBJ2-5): KAGVTQTPRYLIKTRGQQVTLSCSPISGHRSVSWYQQTPGQGLQFLFEYFSETQRNKGNFPGRFSGRQFSNSRSEMNVSTLELGDSALYLCASSQGTEETQYFGPGTRLLVL.

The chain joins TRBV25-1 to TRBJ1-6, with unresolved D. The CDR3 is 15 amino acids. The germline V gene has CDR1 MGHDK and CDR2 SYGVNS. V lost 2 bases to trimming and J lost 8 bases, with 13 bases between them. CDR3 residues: CASSERAVYDSPLHF. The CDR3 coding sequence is TGTGCCAGCAGTGAAAGGGCAGTGTATGATTCACCCCTCCACTTT.

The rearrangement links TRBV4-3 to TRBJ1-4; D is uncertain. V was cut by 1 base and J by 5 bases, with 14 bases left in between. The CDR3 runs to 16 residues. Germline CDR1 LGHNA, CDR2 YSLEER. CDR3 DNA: TGCGCCAGCAGCCAAGGAAGGGCAGGAGGAAATGAAAAACTGTTTTTT. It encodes CASSQGRAGGNEKLFF.

The CDR3 DNA sequence: TGTGCCAGCAGCTTAGTGAACACTGAAGCTTTCTTT. This gives the protein CASSLVNTEAFF. This chain uses TRBV7-2 with TRBJ1-1; the D is unclear. V was shortened by 1 base and J by 0 bases, with 0 bases between the two germline ends. Germline V gives CDR1 SGHTA, CDR2 FQGNSA. The CDR3 is 12 residues long.

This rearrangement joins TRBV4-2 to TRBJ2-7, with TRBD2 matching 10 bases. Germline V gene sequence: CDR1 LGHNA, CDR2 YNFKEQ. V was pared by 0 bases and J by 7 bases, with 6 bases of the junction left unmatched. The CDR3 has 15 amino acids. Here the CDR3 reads CASSQDPLAGKEQYF. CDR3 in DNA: TGTGCCAGCAGCCAAGATCCACTAGCGGGGAAGGAGCAGTACTTC.

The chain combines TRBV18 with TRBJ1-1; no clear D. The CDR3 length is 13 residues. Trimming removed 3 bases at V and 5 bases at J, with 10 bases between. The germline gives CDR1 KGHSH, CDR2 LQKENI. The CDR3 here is CASSPAVGTEAFF. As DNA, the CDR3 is TGTGCCAGCTCACCGGCGGTCGGAACTGAAGCTTTCTTT.

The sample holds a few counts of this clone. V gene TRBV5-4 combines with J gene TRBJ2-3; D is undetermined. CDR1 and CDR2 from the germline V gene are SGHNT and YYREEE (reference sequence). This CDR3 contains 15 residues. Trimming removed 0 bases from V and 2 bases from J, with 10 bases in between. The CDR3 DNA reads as TGTGCCAGCAGCTTGGCTGGCACTTCCACAGATACGCAGTATTTT. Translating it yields CASSLAGTSTDTQYF.

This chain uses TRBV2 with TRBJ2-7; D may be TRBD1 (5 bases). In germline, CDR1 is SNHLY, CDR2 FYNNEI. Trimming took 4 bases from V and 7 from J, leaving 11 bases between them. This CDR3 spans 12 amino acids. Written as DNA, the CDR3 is TGTGCCAGCAGTGGTAACCGACAGGAGCAGTACTTC. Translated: CASSGNRQEQYF.

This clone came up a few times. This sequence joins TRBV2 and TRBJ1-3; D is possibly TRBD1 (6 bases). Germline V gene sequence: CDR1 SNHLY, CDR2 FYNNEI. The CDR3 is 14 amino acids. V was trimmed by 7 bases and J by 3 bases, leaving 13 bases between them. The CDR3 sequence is CASTDRRGGNTIYF. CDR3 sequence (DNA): TGTGCCAGCACCGACAGGAGGGGTGGAAACACCATATATTTT.

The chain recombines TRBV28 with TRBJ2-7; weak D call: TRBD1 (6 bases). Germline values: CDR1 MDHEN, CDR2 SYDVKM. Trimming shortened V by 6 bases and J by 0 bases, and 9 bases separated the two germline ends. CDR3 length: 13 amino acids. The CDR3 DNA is TGTGCCAGCAGGGACAGCAGCTCCTACGAGCAGTACTTC. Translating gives CASRDSSSYEQYF.

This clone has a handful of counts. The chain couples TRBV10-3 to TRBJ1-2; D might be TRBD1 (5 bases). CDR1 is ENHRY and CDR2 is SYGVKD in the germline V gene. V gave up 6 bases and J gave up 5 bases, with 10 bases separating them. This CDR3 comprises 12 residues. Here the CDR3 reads CAISPTEYGYTF. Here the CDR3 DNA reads TGTGCCATCAGCCCGACAGAATATGGCTACACCTTC.

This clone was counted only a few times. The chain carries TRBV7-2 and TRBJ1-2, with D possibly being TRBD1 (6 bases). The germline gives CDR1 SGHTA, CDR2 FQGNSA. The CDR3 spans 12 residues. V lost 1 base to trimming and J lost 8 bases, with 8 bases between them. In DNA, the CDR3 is TGTGCCAGCAGCTTAGGAGGGGGGGGCTACACCTTC. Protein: CASSLGGGGYTF.

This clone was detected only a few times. The CDR3 here is CASSETRFDNSPLHF. The CDR3, as DNA: TGTGCCAGCAGTGAGACACGGTTCGATAATTCACCCCTCCACTTT. The chain carries TRBV25-1 and TRBJ1-6; D is undetermined. Per germline, CDR1 MGHDK and CDR2 SYGVNS. This CDR3 has 15 residues. Trimming pared 3 bases from V and 5 bases from J, leaving 11 bases between.

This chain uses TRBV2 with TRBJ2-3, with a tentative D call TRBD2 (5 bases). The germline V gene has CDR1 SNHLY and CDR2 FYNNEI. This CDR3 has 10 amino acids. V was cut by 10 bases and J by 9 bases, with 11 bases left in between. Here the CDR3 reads CATERSTQYF. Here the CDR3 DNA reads TGTGCCACCGAGCGGTCCACGCAGTATTTT.

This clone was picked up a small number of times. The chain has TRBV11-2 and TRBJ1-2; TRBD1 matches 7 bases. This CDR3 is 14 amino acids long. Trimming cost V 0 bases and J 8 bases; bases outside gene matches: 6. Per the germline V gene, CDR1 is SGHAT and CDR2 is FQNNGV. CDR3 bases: TGTGCCAGCAGCTTAGATCAGGGGGGCCGGGGCTACACCTTC. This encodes CASSLDQGGRGYTF.

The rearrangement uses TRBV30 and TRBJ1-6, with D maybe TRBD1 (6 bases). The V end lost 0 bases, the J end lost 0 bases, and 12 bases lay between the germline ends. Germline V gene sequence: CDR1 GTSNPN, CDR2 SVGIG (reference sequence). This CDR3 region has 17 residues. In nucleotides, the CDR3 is TGTGCCTGGAGTGTGGGAAGGGGGAGCTCCTATAATTCACCCCTCCACTTT. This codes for CAWSVGRGSSYNSPLHF.

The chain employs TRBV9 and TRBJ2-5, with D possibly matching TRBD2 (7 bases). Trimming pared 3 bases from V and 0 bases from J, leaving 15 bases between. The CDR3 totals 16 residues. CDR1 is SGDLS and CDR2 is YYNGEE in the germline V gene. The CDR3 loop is CASSEGGREDQETQYF. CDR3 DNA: TGTGCCAGCAGCGAGGGGGGGCGAGAGGACCAAGAGACCCAGTACTTC.

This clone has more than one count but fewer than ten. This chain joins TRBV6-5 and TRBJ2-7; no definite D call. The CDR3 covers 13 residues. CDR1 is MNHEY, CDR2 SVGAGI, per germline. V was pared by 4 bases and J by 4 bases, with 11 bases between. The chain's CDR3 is CASSSPRRYEQYF. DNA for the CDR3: TGTGCCAGCAGTTCCCCAAGAAGATACGAGCAGTACTTC.

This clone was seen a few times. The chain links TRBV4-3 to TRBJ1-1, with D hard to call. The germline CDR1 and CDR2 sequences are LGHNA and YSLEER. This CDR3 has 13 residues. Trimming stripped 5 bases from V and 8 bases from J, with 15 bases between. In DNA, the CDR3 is TGCGCCAGCAGCTTTTCATGGGAAACCGAAGCTTTCTTT. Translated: CASSFSWETEAFF.

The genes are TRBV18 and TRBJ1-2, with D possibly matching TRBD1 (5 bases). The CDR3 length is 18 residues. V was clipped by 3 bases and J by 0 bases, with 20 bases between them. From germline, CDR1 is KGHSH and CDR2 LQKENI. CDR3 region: CASSPYRDLAVSNYGYTF. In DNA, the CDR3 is TGTGCCAGCTCACCCTACCGGGACTTGGCGGTCTCTAACTATGGCTACACCTTC.

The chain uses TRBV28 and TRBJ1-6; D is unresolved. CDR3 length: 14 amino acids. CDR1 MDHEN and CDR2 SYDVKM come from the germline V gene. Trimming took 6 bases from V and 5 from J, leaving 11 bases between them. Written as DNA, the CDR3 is TGTGCCAGCAGGTCAGGACTGAATAATTCACCCCTCCACTTT. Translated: CASRSGLNNSPLHF.

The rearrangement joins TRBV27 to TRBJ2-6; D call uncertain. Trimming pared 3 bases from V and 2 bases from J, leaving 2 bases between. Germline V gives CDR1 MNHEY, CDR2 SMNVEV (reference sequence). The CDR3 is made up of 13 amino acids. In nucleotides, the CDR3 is TGTGCCAGCAGTTTCGCTGGGGCCAACGTCCTGACTTTC. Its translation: CASSFAGANVLTF.

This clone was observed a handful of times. The CDR3 nucleotides are TGTGCCTGGAGTGGAGGGACAGGGAGCAATGAGCAGTTCTTC. Translation: CAWSGGTGSNEQFF. V gene TRBV30 combines with J gene TRBJ2-1, with 9 positions matching TRBD1. This CDR3 is 14 amino acids long. Losses at the gene ends were 1 base for V and 6 bases for J; bases not matched to a gene: 4. The germline gives CDR1 GTSNPN, CDR2 SVGIG (reference sequence).

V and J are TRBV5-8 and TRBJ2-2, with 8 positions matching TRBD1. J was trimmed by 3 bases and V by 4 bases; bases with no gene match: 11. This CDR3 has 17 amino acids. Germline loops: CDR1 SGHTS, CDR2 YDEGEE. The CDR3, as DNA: TGTGCCAGCAGCCGAACCCAGGGGGCTGTGGACACCGGGGAGCTGTTTTTT. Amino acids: CASSRTQGAVDTGELFF.

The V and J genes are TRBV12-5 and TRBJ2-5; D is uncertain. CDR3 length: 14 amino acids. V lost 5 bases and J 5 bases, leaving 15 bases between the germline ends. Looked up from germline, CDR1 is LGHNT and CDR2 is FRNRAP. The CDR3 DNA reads TGTGCTAGTGGTCCACCGGGCCCCTCGGAGACCCAGTACTTC. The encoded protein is CASGPPGPSETQYF. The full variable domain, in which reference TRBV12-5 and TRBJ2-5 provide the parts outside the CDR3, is DARVTQTPRHKVTEMGQEVTMRCQPILGHNTVFWYRQTMMQGLELLAYFRNRAPLDDSGMPKDRFSAEMPDATLATLKIQPSEPRDSAVYFCASGPPGPSETQYFGPGTRLLVL.

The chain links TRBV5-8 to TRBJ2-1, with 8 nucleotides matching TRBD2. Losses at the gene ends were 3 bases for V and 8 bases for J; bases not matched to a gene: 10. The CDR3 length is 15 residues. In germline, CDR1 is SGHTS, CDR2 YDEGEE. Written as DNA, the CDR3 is TGTGCCAGCAGCTCGCGCGGGGGGCCCGTGGATGAGCAGTTCTTC. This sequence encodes CASSSRGGPVDEQFF.

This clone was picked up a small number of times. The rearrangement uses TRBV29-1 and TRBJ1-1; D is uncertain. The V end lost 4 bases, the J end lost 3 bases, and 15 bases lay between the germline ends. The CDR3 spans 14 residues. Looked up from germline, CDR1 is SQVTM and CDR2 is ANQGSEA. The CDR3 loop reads CSVGRGSRDTEAFF. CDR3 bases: TGCAGCGTTGGACGTGGATCGCGGGACACTGAAGCTTTCTTT.

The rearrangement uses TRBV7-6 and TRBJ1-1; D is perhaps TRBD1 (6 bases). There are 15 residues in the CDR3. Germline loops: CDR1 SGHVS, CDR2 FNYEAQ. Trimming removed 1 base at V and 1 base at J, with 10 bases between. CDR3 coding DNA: TGTGCCAGCAGCTTAGATGGGGGCAGGAACACTGAAGCTTTCTTT. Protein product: CASSLDGGRNTEAFF. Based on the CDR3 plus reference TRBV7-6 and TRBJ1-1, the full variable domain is GAGVSQSPRYKVTKRGQDVALRCDPISGHVSLYWYRQALGQGPEFLTYFNYEAQQDKSGLPNDRFSAERPEGSISTLTIQRTEQRDSAMYRCASSLDGGRNTEAFFGQGTRLTVV.

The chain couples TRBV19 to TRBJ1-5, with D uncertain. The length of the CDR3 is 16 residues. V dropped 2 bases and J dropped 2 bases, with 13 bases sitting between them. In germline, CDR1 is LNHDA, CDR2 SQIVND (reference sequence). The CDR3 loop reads CASSIRWSQGNQPQHF. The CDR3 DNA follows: TGTGCCAGTAGTATAAGGTGGAGTCAGGGCAATCAGCCCCAGCATTTT.